This T cell receptor (beta chain) is from a study of cytomegalovirus exposure and HLA in healthy donors. Study-wide results and caveats: Using the classifier, cytomegalovirus status was reportedly diagnosed with high specificity and sensitivity. Some TCR beta chains (roughly 160 of them) were listed as cytomegalovirus-associated. First-cohort TCR clusters were later found to tend to co-occur in the roughly 110 validation repertoires. CMV antigen specificity was confirmed in vitro for a few CMV-associated chains.

Repertoires were generated with immunoSEQ multiplex PCR, while TCRdb's copy carries only in-frame clones and drops some. This table has some 99,000 clones, roughly 90% appearing once. CDR1 and CDR2 from the germline V gene are SEHNR and FQNEAQ (reference sequence). V was pared by 3 bases and J by 7 bases, with 15 bases between. This CDR3 is built from 14 residues. Remarks on this clone: Its target is not known.

The sequencing sample was made of PBMCs. The rearrangement uses TRBV7-9 and TRBJ1-2; tentatively, D is TRBD1 (6 bases). The clonotype comes from a woman aged 18-29 years in good health and CMV-seronegative. Here the CDR3 reads CASSFVLSGAGYTF. The CDR3 bases are TGTGCCAGCAGCTTCGTTCTCTCAGGGGCTGGCTACACCTTC.